The rows below give T cell receptor beta chains drawn from one sample of a study of CD8+CD57+ T cells in acquired aplastic anemia. TCRdb re-called the reads with MiXCR, one entry per CDR3 protein. The top ten hold more than 45% of the sample, which has 150,000 to 200,000 distinct CDR3 sequences, under 70% seen once. Sequencing was performed on sorted CD4+, CD8+, or CD8+CD57+ T cells (not recorded which) from PBMCs. All receptors derive from a human donor with severe aplastic anemia or a healthy control (not recorded which). The CDR3 runs from the conserved cysteine through the conserved F or W. The order of the fields is V gene, clone size, D gene, J gene, CDR3 DNA, CDR3 protein. A D gene is named only where the DNA matches it firmly. Only part of the rows carry a size: once, few, many, or a class if the clone is expanded.

V gene: TRBV7-9; clone size: -; D gene: -; J gene: TRBJ1-1; CDR3 DNA: TGTGCCAGCAGCCCACCCAAGGCAGATGAAGCTTTCTTT; CDR3 protein: CASSPPKADEAFF
V gene: TRBV20-1; clone size: few; D gene: -; J gene: TRBJ1-5; CDR3 DNA: TGCAGTGCTAGAGAAACAGGGCCTCACCCCCAGCATTTT; CDR3 protein: CSARETGPHPQHF
V gene: TRBV20-1; clone size: -; D gene: TRBD2; J gene: TRBJ2-5; CDR3 DNA: TGCAGTGCTGCGGGGGGGAGCCAAGAGACCCAGTACTTC; CDR3 protein: CSAAGGSQETQYF
V gene: TRBV6-5; clone size: many; D gene: TRBD1; J gene: TRBJ1-5; CDR3 DNA: TGTGCCAGCAGTCCAGGGGGAAGCAATCAGCCCCAGCATTTT; CDR3 protein: CASSPGGSNQPQHF
V gene: TRBV7-3; clone size: -; D gene: -; J gene: TRBJ2-5; CDR3 DNA: TGTGCCAGCAGCCCCGAGGCAGGGGAGACCCAGTACTTC; CDR3 protein: CASSPEAGETQYF
V gene: TRBV4-3; clone size: few; D gene: TRBD2; J gene: TRBJ2-1; CDR3 DNA: TGCGCCAGCAGCCAAGGTCCTAGCGGGGGGGCCGATGAGCAGTTCTTC; CDR3 protein: CASSQGPSGGADEQFF
V gene: TRBV19; clone size: few; D gene: TRBD1; J gene: TRBJ1-1; CDR3 DNA: TGTGCCAGTCAGACAGGGTCGAACACTGAAGCTTTCTTT; CDR3 protein: CASQTGSNTEAFF
V gene: TRBV20-1; clone size: -; D gene: -; J gene: TRBJ2-1; CDR3 DNA: TGCAGTGCTAGAGATAGGGAGCAGTTCTTC; CDR3 protein: CSARDREQFF
V gene: TRBV15; clone size: -; D gene: -; J gene: TRBJ1-6; CDR3 DNA: TGTGCCACCAGCAGAGAAGTTGCAGGGGTTTCACCCCTCCACTTT; CDR3 protein: CATSREVAGVSPLHF
V gene: TRBV2; clone size: many; D gene: -; J gene: TRBJ1-2; CDR3 DNA: TGTGCCAGCAGCGAAATGGTCTTGTATGGCTACACCTTC; CDR3 protein: CASSEMVLYGYTF
V gene: TRBV7-9; clone size: -; D gene: -; J gene: TRBJ2-5; CDR3 DNA: TGTGCCAGCAGCCCGTCAGGGCCTAGGAGCTCCCAAGAGACCCAGTACTTC; CDR3 protein: CASSPSGPRSSQETQYF
V gene: TRBV15; clone size: -; D gene: -; J gene: TRBJ2-7; CDR3 DNA: TGTGCCACCAGCAGAGGACAGGGAGGCTACGAGCAGCACTTC; CDR3 protein: CATSRGQGGYEQHF
V gene: TRBV25-1; clone size: -; D gene: -; J gene: TRBJ1-1; CDR3 DNA: TGTGCCAGCAGCGAAGGGGCTTCAATGAACACTGAAGCTTTCTTT; CDR3 protein: CASSEGASMNTEAFF
V gene: TRBV25-1; clone size: -; D gene: -; J gene: TRBJ1-2; CDR3 DNA: TGTGCCAGCAGTGAAGGGATGCACTCGTTGGATGGCTACACCTTC; CDR3 protein: CASSEGMHSLDGYTF
V gene: TRBV9; clone size: -; D gene: TRBD1; J gene: TRBJ1-6; CDR3 DNA: TGTGCCAGCAGCGTACAGGGGGCGGTTAATTCACCCCTCCACTTT; CDR3 protein: CASSVQGAVNSPLHF
V gene: TRBV29-1; clone size: -; D gene: -; J gene: TRBJ1-1; CDR3 DNA: TGCAGCGGTAGAGGGGGCACTGAAGCTTTCTTT; CDR3 protein: CSGRGGTEAFF
V gene: TRBV10-3; clone size: many; D gene: -; J gene: TRBJ2-1; CDR3 DNA: TGTGCCATCAGTGAGGCTCAGCGCCATGAGCAGTTCTTC; CDR3 protein: CAISEAQRHEQFF
V gene: TRBV25-1; clone size: -; D gene: -; J gene: TRBJ1-2; CDR3 DNA: TGTGCCTGCAGCTCTAACTATGGCTACACCTTC; CDR3 protein: CACSSNYGYTF
V gene: TRBV7-2; clone size: few; D gene: -; J gene: TRBJ2-7; CDR3 DNA: TGTGCCAGCAGTGTCTCCGGGCTGACCTACGAGCAGTACTTC; CDR3 protein: CASSVSGLTYEQYF
V gene: TRBV2; clone size: many; D gene: TRBD1; J gene: TRBJ2-5; CDR3 DNA: TGTGCCAGCAGTGAAGGACAGGGGGCTTGGGAGACCCAGTACTTC; CDR3 protein: CASSEGQGAWETQYF
V gene: TRBV19; clone size: many; D gene: -; J gene: TRBJ1-1; CDR3 DNA: TGTGCCAGTAGTCTGGTATCTCGCACTGAAGCTTTCTTT; CDR3 protein: CASSLVSRTEAFF
V gene: TRBV20-1; clone size: -; D gene: -; J gene: TRBJ2-3; CDR3 DNA: TGCAGTGCTAGGGGGGGCTTCAGCACAGATACGCAGTATTTT; CDR3 protein: CSARGGFSTDTQYF
V gene: TRBV24-1; clone size: -; D gene: TRBD2; J gene: TRBJ2-7; CDR3 DNA: TGTGCCACCAGTGCCCCGGGGGGTGCCGACGAGCAGTACTTC; CDR3 protein: CATSAPGGADEQYF